What follows is one TCR beta chain and its context. Its matching antigen is unknown. The data stem from a study of identical twins. The study, taken as a whole, reports: Findings depended on cross-sectional statistics rather than tracking the same donors. Where out-of-frame alpha sequences were twin-shared, they showed excess low generation probability.

This CDR3 contains 15 residues. V lost 4 bases and J lost 4; bases outside the gene matches: 6. Per germline, CDR1 SEHNR and CDR2 FQNEAQ (reference sequence). Template switching supplied a universal primer site; unique molecular identifiers were carried on the cDNA. TCRdb re-called the 5' RACE reads through MiXCR, storing one row per CDR3 protein. The sample consists of 400,000 to 550,000 distinct CDR3 sequences, 13% to 15% of them appearing once. These data were also filed under a second study, of yellow fever vaccine responses in identical twins.

Sequencing was performed on CD4+ T cells sorted from blood. The chain carries TRBV7-9 and TRBJ2-3; 9 positions agree with TRBD1. This sequence was found in a woman aged 18-35 years in good health. The CDR3 DNA reads as TGTGCCAGCAGCTCTGGGGACAGGGTTGCAGATACGCAGTATTTT. Encoded protein: CASSSGDRVADTQYF.